Sequencing of this T cell receptor beta chain was carried out in a study of blood T cell repertoires in COVID-19. Study as a whole: Acute-phase and convalescent COVID-19 samples originated in the United States, Italy and Spain. T cells, B-cell-depleted T cells, or PBMCs supplied cDNA or gDNA.

Methods used by the authors: Amplification of reference gene primers provided the estimated nucleated cell counts. Here immunoSEQ multiplex PCR was the method, and the copy in TCRdb shows in-frame clones only, minus some. V and J calls and clone size are those listed in that table; D and trimming were worked out from the DNA. In the table there are under 20,000 clones, approximately 88% of which are singletons. The CDR3 totals 14 residues. The V and J ends lost 4 bases and 6 bases, in that order; junction bases with no gene match: 7. CDR1 SGDLS and CDR2 YYNGEE come from the germline V gene. The chain links TRBV9 to TRBJ2-1; 7 nucleotides align to TRBD2. The sequencing sample was made of peripheral blood. This TCR derives from a man aged 60 to 69 with acute or convalescent COVID-19. The CDR3 protein is CASSLLSGGNEQFF. The CDR3 nucleotides are TGTGCCAGCAGCCTCTTGTCGGGAGGCAATGAGCAGTTCTTC.